Listed below are T cell receptor beta chains from one sample, sequenced in a study of human T cells and chemical hapten exposure. Via MiXCR, TCRdb re-called the 5' RACE reads, giving one row per CDR3 protein. The data contain 110,000 to 150,000 distinct CDR3 sequences, around 4.4% of them singletons. These receptors came from a female donor in good health. CDR3s include the opening cysteine and the closing phenylalanine or tryptophan. D genes are given only for firm matches. Each size is once, few, many, or a class for an expanded clone.

V gene: TRBV2
J gene: TRBJ2-7
D gene: .
clone size: many
CDR3 protein: CASRFDRSPYEQYF
CDR3 DNA: TGTGCCAGCAGATTCGACAGGAGCCCCTACGAGCAGTACTTC

V gene: TRBV10-3
J gene: TRBJ1-5
D gene: .
clone size: many
CDR3 protein: CAISESPGSYSNQPQHF
CDR3 DNA: TGTGCCATCAGTGAGTCCCCAGGATCCTATAGCAATCAGCCCCAGCATTTT

V gene: TRBV20-1
J gene: TRBJ2-3
D gene: .
clone size: many
CDR3 protein: CSAEGVGGSTDTQYF
CDR3 DNA: TGCAGTGCGGAGGGGGTCGGGGGAAGCACAGATACGCAGTATTTT

V gene: TRBV5-1
J gene: TRBJ2-7
D gene: .
clone size: many
CDR3 protein: CASSIQDSYEQYF
CDR3 DNA: TGCGCCAGCAGCATACAAGACTCCTACGAGCAGTACTTC

V gene: TRBV30
J gene: TRBJ2-7
D gene: TRBD2
clone size: many
CDR3 protein: CAWSVHGGAYEQYF
CDR3 DNA: TGTGCCTGGAGTGTTCACGGGGGGGCCTACGAGCAGTACTTC

V gene: TRBV9
J gene: TRBJ1-1
D gene: TRBD1
clone size: many
CDR3 protein: CASSRGLDRGREAFF
CDR3 DNA: TGTGCCAGCAGCAGGGGTCTGGACAGGGGGCGAGAGGCTTTCTTT

V gene: TRBV4-3
J gene: TRBJ1-1
D gene: .
clone size: many
CDR3 protein: CASSQDRTANTEAFF
CDR3 DNA: TGCGCCAGCAGCCAAGATCGAACGGCGAACACTGAAGCTTTCTTT

V gene: TRBV6-1
J gene: TRBJ2-1
D gene: TRBD2
clone size: few
CDR3 protein: CASSEFSGVAIF
CDR3 DNA: TGTGCCAGCAGTGAATTCAGCGGGGTTGCAATCTTC

V gene: TRBV7-9
J gene: TRBJ1-6
D gene: TRBD1
clone size: many
CDR3 protein: CASSLTLRQGYYNSPLHF
CDR3 DNA: TGTGCCAGCAGCCTTACCCTCCGACAGGGGTACTATAATTCACCCCTCCACTTT

V gene: TRBV27
J gene: TRBJ2-1
D gene: TRBD2
clone size: many
CDR3 protein: CASSPGGGASYNEQFF
CDR3 DNA: TGTGCCAGCAGTCCCGGCGGGGGGGCCTCGTACAATGAGCAGTTCTTC